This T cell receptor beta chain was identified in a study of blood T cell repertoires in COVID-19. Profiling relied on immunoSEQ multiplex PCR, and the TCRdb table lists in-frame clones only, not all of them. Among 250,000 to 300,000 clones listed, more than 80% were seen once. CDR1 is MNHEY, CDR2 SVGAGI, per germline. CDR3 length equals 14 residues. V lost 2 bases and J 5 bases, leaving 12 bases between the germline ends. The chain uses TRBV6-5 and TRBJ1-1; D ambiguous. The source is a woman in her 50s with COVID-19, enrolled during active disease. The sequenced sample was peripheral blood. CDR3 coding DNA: TGTGCCAGCAGTTACCGACAAGGGAGGACTGAAGCTTTCTTT. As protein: CASSYRQGRTEAFF.